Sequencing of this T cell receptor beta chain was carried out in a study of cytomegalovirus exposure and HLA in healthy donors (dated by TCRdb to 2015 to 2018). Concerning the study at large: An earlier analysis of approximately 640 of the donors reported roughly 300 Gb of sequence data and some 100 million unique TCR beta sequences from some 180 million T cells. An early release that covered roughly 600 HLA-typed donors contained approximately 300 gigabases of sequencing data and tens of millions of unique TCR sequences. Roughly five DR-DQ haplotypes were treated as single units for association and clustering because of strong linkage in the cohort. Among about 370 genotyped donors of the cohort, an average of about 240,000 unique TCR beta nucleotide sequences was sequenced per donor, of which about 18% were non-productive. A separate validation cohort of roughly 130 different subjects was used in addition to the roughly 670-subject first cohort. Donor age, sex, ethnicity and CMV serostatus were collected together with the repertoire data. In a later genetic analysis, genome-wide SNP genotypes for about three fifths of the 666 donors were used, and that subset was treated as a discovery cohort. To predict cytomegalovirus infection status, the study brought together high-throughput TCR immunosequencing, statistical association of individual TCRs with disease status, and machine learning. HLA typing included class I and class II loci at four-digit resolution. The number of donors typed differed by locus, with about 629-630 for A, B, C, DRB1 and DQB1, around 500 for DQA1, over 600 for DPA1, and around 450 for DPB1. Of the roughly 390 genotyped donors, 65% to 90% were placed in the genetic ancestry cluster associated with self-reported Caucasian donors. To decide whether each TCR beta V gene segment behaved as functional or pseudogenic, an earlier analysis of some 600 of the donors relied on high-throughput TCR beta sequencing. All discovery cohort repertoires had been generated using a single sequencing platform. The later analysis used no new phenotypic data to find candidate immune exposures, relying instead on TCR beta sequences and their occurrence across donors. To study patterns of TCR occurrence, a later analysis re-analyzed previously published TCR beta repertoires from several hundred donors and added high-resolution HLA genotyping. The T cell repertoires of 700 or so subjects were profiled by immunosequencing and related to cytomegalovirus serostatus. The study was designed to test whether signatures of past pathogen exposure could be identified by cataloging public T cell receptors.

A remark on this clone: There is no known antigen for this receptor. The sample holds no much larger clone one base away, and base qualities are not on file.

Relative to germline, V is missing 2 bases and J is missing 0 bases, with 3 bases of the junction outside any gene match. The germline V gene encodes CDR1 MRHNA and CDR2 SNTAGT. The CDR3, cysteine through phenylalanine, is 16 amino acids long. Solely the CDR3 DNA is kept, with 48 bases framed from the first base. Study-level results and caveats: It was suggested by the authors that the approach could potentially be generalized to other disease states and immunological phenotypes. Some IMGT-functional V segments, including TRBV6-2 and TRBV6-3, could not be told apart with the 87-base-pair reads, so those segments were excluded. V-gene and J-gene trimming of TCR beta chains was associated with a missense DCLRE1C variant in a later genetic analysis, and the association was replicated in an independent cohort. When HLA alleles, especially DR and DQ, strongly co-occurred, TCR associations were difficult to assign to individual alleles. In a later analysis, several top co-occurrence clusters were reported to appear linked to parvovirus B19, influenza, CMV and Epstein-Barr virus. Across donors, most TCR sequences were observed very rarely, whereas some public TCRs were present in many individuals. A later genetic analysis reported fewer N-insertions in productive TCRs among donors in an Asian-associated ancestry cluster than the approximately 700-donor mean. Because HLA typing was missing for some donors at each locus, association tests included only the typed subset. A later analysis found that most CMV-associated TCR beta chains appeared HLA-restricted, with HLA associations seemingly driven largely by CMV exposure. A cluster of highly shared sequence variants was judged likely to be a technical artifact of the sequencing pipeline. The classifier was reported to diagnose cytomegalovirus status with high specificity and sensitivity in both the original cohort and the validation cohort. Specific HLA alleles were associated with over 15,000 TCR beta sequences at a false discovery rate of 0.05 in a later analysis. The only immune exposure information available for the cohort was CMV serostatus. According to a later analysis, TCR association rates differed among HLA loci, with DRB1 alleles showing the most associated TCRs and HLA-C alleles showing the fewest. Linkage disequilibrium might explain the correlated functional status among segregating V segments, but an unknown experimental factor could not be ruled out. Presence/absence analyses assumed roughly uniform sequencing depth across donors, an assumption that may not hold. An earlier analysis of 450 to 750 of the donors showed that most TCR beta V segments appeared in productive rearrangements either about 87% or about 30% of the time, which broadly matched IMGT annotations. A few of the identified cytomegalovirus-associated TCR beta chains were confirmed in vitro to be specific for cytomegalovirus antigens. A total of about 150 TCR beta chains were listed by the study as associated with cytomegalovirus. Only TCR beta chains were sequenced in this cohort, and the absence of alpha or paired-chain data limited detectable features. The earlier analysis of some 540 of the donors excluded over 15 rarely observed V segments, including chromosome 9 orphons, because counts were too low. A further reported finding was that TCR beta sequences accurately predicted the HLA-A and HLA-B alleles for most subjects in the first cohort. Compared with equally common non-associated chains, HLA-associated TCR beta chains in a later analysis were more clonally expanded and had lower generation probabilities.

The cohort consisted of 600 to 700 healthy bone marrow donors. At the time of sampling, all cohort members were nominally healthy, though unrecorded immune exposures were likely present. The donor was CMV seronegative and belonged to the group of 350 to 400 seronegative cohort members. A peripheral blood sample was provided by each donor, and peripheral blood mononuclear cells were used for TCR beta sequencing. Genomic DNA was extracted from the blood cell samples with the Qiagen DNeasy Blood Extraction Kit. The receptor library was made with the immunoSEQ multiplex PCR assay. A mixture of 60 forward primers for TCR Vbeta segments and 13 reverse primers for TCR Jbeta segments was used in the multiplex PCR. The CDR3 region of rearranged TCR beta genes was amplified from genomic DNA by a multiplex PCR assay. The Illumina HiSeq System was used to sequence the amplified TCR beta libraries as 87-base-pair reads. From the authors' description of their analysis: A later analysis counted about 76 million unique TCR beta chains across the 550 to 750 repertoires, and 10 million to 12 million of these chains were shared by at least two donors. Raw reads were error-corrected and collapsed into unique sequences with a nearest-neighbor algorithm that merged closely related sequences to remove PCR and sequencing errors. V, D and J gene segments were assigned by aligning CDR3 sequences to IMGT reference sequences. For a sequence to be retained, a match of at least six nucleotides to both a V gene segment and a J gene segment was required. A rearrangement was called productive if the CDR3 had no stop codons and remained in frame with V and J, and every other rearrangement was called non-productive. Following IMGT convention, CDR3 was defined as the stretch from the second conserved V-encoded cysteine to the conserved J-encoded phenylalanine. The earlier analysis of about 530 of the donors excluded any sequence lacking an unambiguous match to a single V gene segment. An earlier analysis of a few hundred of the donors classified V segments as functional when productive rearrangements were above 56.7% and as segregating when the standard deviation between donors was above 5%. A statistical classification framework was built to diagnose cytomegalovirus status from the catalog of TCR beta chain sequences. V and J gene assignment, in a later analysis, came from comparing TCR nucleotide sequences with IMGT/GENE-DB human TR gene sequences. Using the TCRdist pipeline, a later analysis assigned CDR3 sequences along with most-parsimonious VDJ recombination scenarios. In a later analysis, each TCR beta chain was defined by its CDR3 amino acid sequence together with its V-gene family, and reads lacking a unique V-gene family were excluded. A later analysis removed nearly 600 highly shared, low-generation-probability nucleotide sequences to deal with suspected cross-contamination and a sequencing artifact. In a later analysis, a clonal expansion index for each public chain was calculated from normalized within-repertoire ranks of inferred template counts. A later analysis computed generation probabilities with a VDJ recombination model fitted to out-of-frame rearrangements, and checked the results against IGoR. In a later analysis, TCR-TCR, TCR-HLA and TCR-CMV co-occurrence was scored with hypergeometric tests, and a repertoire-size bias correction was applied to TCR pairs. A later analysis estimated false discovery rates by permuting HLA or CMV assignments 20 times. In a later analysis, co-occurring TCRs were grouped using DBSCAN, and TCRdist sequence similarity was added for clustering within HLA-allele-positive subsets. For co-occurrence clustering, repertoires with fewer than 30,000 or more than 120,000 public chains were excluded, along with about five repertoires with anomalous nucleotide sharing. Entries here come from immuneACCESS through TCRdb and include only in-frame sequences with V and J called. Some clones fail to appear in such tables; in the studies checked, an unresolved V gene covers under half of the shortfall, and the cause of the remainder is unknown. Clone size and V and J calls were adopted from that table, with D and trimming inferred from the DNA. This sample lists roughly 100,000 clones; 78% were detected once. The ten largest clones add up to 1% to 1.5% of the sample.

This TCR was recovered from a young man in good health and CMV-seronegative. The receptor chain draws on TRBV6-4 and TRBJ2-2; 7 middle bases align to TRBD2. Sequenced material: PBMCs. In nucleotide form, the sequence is TGTGCCAGCAGTGACGGGGCGGGAGCGAACACCGGGGAGCTGTTTTTT. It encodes CASSDGAGANTGELFF.